The next 25 T cell receptor beta chains were all read from a single sample in a study of beta chain features in type 1 diabetes. What these receptors recognize is not known. Whole-study findings and limits: Across all four CD4+ subsets, people with type 1 diabetes showed modestly shorter TCRB CDR3s.

Isolated RNA was reverse transcribed in full, so expressed TCRB transcripts were sequenced. Method: immunoSEQ multiplex PCR; TCRdb's copy keeps in-frame clones and lacks some. The table shows roughly 150,000 clones, with 6.5% to 9.5% occurring only once. Sequencing was carried out using central memory CD4+ T cells from blood. The receptors come from a woman between 35 and 50 years old with type 1 diabetes.

This clone was counted a few times. The chain couples TRBV7-3 to TRBJ2-3, with 8 positions matching TRBD2. V gave up 3 bases and J gave up 0 bases; unmatched junction bases: 2. The V gene's germline CDR1 is SGHTA and CDR2 FQGTGA. The CDR3 loop spans 15 amino acids. The CDR3 here is CASSFSGGSTDTQYF. CDR3 sequence (DNA): TGTGCCAGCAGCTTCAGCGGGGGAAGCACAGATACGCAGTATTTT.

Only a few counts were recorded for this clone. V is TRBV29-1 and J is TRBJ1-1; 10 positions match TRBD1. This CDR3 has 11 residues. The ends lost 6 bases at V and 5 bases at J; junction bases unmatched: 0. Germline CDR1 SQVTM, CDR2 ANQGSEA. The CDR3 sequence: CSVGQGTEAFF. The CDR3 bases are TGCAGCGTGGGACAGGGGACTGAAGCTTTCTTT.

In this sample, this clone turned up a few times. The rearrangement links TRBV28 to TRBJ1-2, with D perhaps TRBD1 (6 bases). The CDR3 sequence is 15 residues long. Trimming pared 3 bases from V and 5 bases from J, leaving 16 bases between. The germline CDR1 and CDR2 sequences are MDHEN and SYDVKM. CDR3 bases: TGTGCCAGCAGTTTGGGCGGAGGGAGGGGGTATGGCTACACCTTC. Amino acid sequence: CASSLGGGRGYGYTF.

There are a few counts of this clone. This sequence joins TRBV5-1 and TRBJ1-1; TRBD1 matches at 10 bases. Losses at the gene ends were 4 bases for V and 2 bases for J; bases not matched to a gene: 14. Per germline, CDR1 SGHRS and CDR2 YFSETQ. The CDR3 has 18 residues. For the CDR3, the DNA is TGCGCCAGCAGCCGGAGCTCCGGGACAGGGGCCTCCAACACTGAAGCTTTCTTT. Translating it yields CASSRSSGTGASNTEAFF. Full variable domain (missing parts from reference TRBV5-1 and TRBJ1-1): KAGVTQTPRYLIKTRGQQVTLSCSPISGHRSVSWYQQTPGQGLQFLFEYFSETQRNKGNFPGRFSGRQFSNSRSEMNVSTLELGDSALYLCASSRSSGTGASNTEAFFGQGTRLTVV.

This clone was seen a handful of times. The rearrangement joins TRBV7-8 to TRBJ1-1, with 8 bases aligning to TRBD1. CDR3 length: 14 residues. The V and J ends lost 6 bases and 1 base, in that order; junction bases with no gene match: 4. Germline CDR1 and CDR2: SGHVS and FQNEAQ. Here the CDR3 reads CASSRDRSNTEAFF. Written as DNA, the CDR3 is TGTGCCAGCAGTCGGGACAGGTCGAACACTGAAGCTTTCTTT.

This clone was detected ten times or more. J is TRBJ2-2 and V is TRBV7-3; 7 positions match TRBD1. Germline V lookup: CDR1 SGHTA, CDR2 FQGTGA. With V trimmed by 2 bases and J by 3 bases, 3 bases remained unmatched. The CDR3 sequence is 15 residues long. The CDR3 region is CASSLVQGDTGELFF. For the CDR3, the DNA is TGTGCCAGCAGCTTAGTCCAGGGGGACACCGGGGAGCTGTTTTTT.

This rearrangement joins TRBV5-8 to TRBJ1-1, with TRBD1 matching 7 bases. This CDR3 is 14 amino acids long. The trim removed 0 bases at V and 5 bases at J, leaving 4 bases unmatched. From germline, CDR1 is SGHTS and CDR2 YDEGEE. The CDR3, as DNA: TGTGCCAGCAGCTTGGGACAGGGAGAAACTGAAGCTTTCTTT. Translation: CASSLGQGETEAFF.

The chain links TRBV25-1 to TRBJ2-7, with TRBD1 identical over 8 bases. Germline CDR1 MGHDK, CDR2 SYGVNS. CDR3 length: 15 residues. The V segment lost 2 bases and the J segment 3 bases; nucleotides outside the gene matches: 6. For the CDR3, the DNA is TGTGCCAGCAGTGAAGACAGGGGCGCCCACTACGAGCAGTACTTC. This translates into CASSEDRGAHYEQYF.

This clone was seen a few times. The chain is built from TRBV13 and TRBJ1-2, with D perhaps TRBD1 (6 bases). Trimming shortened V by 1 base and J by 5 bases, and 11 bases separated the two germline ends. Germline V gene lookup returns CDR1 PRHDT and CDR2 FYEKMQ (reference sequence). CDR3 length equals 14 residues. CDR3 nucleotide sequence: TGTGCCAGCAGCTTAGCAGGGGAGTGGTATGGCTACACCTTC. Its protein product is CASSLAGEWYGYTF.

This clone has only a few counts. V usage is TRBV4-1 and J usage is TRBJ1-5, with D uncertain. Germline V gene data show CDR1 as MGHRA and CDR2 as YSYEKL. V was cut by 3 bases and J by 3 bases, with 12 bases left in between. The CDR3 contains 15 residues. CDR3 bases: TGCGCCAGCAGCCAGGGCTCAGTAAACAATCAGCCCCAGCATTTT. This sequence encodes CASSQGSVNNQPQHF.

This clone was observed a handful of times. V gene TRBV6-5 combines with J gene TRBJ1-1; no reliable D call. The CDR3 is 12 residues long. V shed 6 bases and J shed 1 base, with 6 bases lying between them. Germline V CDR1 and CDR2: MNHEY, SVGAGI. The CDR3 DNA follows: TGTGCCAGCAGCCGAGCGAACACTGAAGCTTTCTTT. Protein sequence: CASSRANTEAFF.

CDR3 in DNA: TGTGCCAGCAGTAGCCCCCAGGACTTTACAGAGACCCAGTACTTC. Its translation: CASSSPQDFTETQYF. This chain joins TRBV6-5 and TRBJ2-5, with D possibly matching TRBD2 (5 bases). CDR3 size: 15 residues. With 5 bases removed from V and 4 bases from J, the gap between germline ends came to 17 bases. The germline V gene encodes CDR1 MNHEY and CDR2 SVGAGI.

This clone has more than one count but fewer than ten. The chain is built from TRBV28 and TRBJ2-7, with TRBD2 identical over 8 bases. The CDR3 extends over 14 amino acids. Losses at the gene ends were 7 bases for V and 3 bases for J; bases not matched to a gene: 8. In germline, CDR1 is MDHEN, CDR2 SYDVKM. The CDR3 here is CASISAGAGYEQYF. As DNA, the CDR3 is TGTGCCAGCATCTCAGCGGGAGCAGGCTACGAGCAGTACTTC.

The sample holds a few counts of this clone. The gene calls are TRBV28 and TRBJ2-7; 8 positions agree with TRBD1. This CDR3 is 15 amino acids long. Trimming removed 5 bases from V and 5 bases from J; junction bases left unmatched: 11. The germline V gene encodes CDR1 MDHEN and CDR2 SYDVKM. The CDR3: CASSTRARGRDEQYF. The CDR3, as DNA: TGTGCCAGCAGTACCCGGGCCAGGGGGCGCGACGAGCAGTACTTC. Together with reference TRBV28 and TRBJ2-7, the CDR3 gives the full variable domain: DVKVTQSSRYLVKRTGEKVFLECVQDMDHENMFWYRQDPGLGLRLIYFSYDVKMKEKGDIPEGYSVSREKKERFSLILESASTNQTSMYLCASSTRARGRDEQYFGPGTRLTVT.

This clone has just a few counts. The chain is built from TRBV6-5 and TRBJ1-2; 7 nucleotides line up with TRBD1. The V gene's germline CDR1 is MNHEY and CDR2 SVGAGI. V trimming: 6 bases; J trimming: 6 bases; junction bases outside the gene matches: 10. The CDR3 totals 14 residues. CDR3 sequence: CASRPAGQVHGYTF. DNA for the CDR3: TGTGCCAGCAGGCCCGCCGGACAGGTCCATGGCTACACCTTC.

The chain recombines TRBV30 with TRBJ2-3, with 9 nucleotides matching TRBD1. Per germline, CDR1 GTSNPN and CDR2 SVGIG (reference sequence). CDR3 length equals 15 residues. Trimming at V came to 1 base and at J to 3 bases, leaving 5 bases not matched to a gene. The CDR3 DNA is TGTGCCTGGAGTGAGGACAGGGGAAAGACAGATACGCAGTATTTT. This encodes CAWSEDRGKTDTQYF.

This chain's CDR3 is CSASEGTEAFF. CDR3 bases: TGCAGTGCTAGTGAGGGAACTGAAGCTTTCTTT. The chain carries TRBV20-1 and TRBJ1-1, with unresolved D. The CDR3 is made up of 11 amino acids. Trimming removed 3 bases at V and 5 bases at J, with 7 bases between. The germline CDR1 and CDR2 sequences are DFQATT and SNEGSKA (reference sequence).

This clone was detected a few times. Different DNA sequences within this sample yield the same CDR3. The chain has TRBV15 and TRBJ2-7; no clear D. V was clipped by 0 bases and J by 2 bases, with 8 bases between them. Germline V lookup: CDR1 LNHNV, CDR2 YYDKDF (reference sequence). The CDR3 totals 14 residues. This chain's CDR3 is CATSRDRRTYEQYF. The CDR3 region has the DNA TGTGCCACCAGCAGAGATAGGAGAACCTACGAGCAGTACTTC.

This clone has more than one count but fewer than ten. The chain employs TRBV9 and TRBJ1-4, with D tentatively TRBD1 (6 bases). With 7 bases removed from V and 2 bases from J, the gap between germline ends came to 9 bases. There are 13 residues in the CDR3. Germline values: CDR1 SGDLS, CDR2 YYNGEE. CDR3 sequence (DNA): TGTGCCAGCGGGCAGGGGACTAATGAAAAACTGTTTTTT. Translated: CASGQGTNEKLFF.

As DNA, the CDR3 is TGTGCCAGCAGCCCAGGGACTAGCGGGAGAGGTAGCGGGGAGCTGTTTTTT. Translation: CASSPGTSGRGSGELFF. This chain uses TRBV5-4 with TRBJ2-2; TRBD2 matches at 14 bases. The CDR3 has 17 amino acids. Germline lookup yields CDR1 SGHNT and CDR2 YYREEE (reference sequence). V gave up 4 bases and J gave up 7 bases; unmatched junction bases: 9.

This clone was seen only a few times. The chain has TRBV10-3 and TRBJ1-1; 8 nucleotides agree with TRBD1. Germline loops: CDR1 ENHRY, CDR2 SYGVKD. V dropped 2 bases and J dropped 3; count of bases not matched to a gene: 5. The CDR3 contains 15 residues. The CDR3 bases are TGTGCCATCAGTGAGAGGACAGGGTCGGACACTGAAGCTTTCTTT. It codes for CAISERTGSDTEAFF.

This sequence joins TRBV10-3 and TRBJ1-1; TRBD1 might be the D (6 bases). V was trimmed by 4 bases and J by 0 bases, leaving 9 bases between them. Germline V gene lookup returns CDR1 ENHRY and CDR2 SYGVKD. There are 14 residues in the CDR3. CDR3 protein: CAISGRGMNTEAFF. As DNA, the CDR3 is TGTGCCATCAGTGGTAGGGGGATGAACACTGAAGCTTTCTTT.

This clone was seen a handful of times. V is TRBV5-1 and J is TRBJ1-1, with 7 positions matching TRBD1. V was clipped by 4 bases and J by 0 bases; unmatched bases: 6. The CDR3 length is 15 residues. Per the germline V gene, CDR1 is SGHRS and CDR2 is YFSETQ. DNA for the CDR3: TGCGCCAGCAGCCCGGGACAGAGAATGAACACTGAAGCTTTCTTT. This translates into CASSPGQRMNTEAFF.

This clone was seen a single time. This chain uses TRBV7-6 with TRBJ2-3; D is possibly TRBD2 (7 bases). This CDR3 has 16 residues. Germline-derived CDR1 and CDR2 are SGHVS and FNYEAQ. Deletions cut 5 bases from V and 4 bases from J, with 19 bases between. CDR3 coding DNA: TGTGCCAGCAGCCGCTCGGGAGGACAGAGGTCAGATACGCAGTATTTT. Protein: CASSRSGGQRSDTQYF.

The chain employs TRBV7-3 and TRBJ1-1, with D uncertain. Trimming removed 3 bases from V and 1 base from J, with 6 bases in between. The CDR3 spans 13 residues. CDR1 SGHTA and CDR2 FQGTGA come from the germline V gene. The CDR3 region has the DNA TGTGCCAGCAGCTTTCAGGAGAACACTGAAGCTTTCTTT. It specifies CASSFQENTEAFF.